The 32 T cell receptor beta chains given below trace back to one sample, sequenced in a study of blood T cell repertoires in COVID-19. Profiled with immunoSEQ multiplex PCR; TCRdb holds only in-frame clones, not every one. The sample lists a few hundred thousand clones; more than 75% were seen once. Sequenced input: PBMCs or T cells enriched from blood (not recorded which). The source of these receptors is a woman aged 50 to 60 who had been exposed to COVID-19.

The V gene is TRBV13, the J gene TRBJ1-1; D may be TRBD1 (5 bases). Trimming left V 1 base short and J 5 bases short, with 5 bases between. Germline assignment: CDR1 PRHDT and CDR2 FYEKMQ (reference sequence). The CDR3 is 12 amino acids. This CDR3 is CASSLEGTEAFF. The CDR3, as DNA: TGTGCCAGCAGCTTAGAGGGGACTGAAGCTTTCTTT.

A remark on this clone: This sample also contains other DNA sequences that code for the same CDR3. CDR3 nucleotide sequence: TGTGCCAGCAGCCCCGGACAGGCTAACTATGGCTACACCTTC. This sequence encodes CASSPGQANYGYTF. The chain links TRBV11-2 to TRBJ1-2; 7 bases line up with TRBD1. Germline V gene sequence: CDR1 SGHAT, CDR2 FQNNGV. The CDR3 spans 14 residues. Trimming at V came to 5 bases and at J to 0 bases, leaving 3 bases not matched to a gene. The whole variable domain, remainder taken from reference TRBV11-2 and TRBJ1-2, is EAGVAQSPRYKIIEKRQSVAFWCNPISGHATLYWYQQILGQGPKLLIQFQNNGVVDDSQLPKDRFSAERLKGVDSTLKIQPAKLEDSAVYLCASSPGQANYGYTFGSGTRLTVV.

The gene calls are TRBV7-9 and TRBJ1-1, with 8 bases identical to TRBD1. With V trimmed by 4 bases and J by 5 bases, 6 bases remained unmatched. In germline, CDR1 is SEHNR, CDR2 FQNEAQ (reference sequence). This CDR3 contains 14 residues. In DNA, the CDR3 is TGTGCCAGCAGCTCGACAGGGGTCTGGACTGAAGCTTTCTTT. It translates to CASSSTGVWTEAFF.

In DNA, the CDR3 is TGTGCCAGCAGCGTTTCACAGGGCGGGGAGACCCAGTACTTC. It translates to CASSVSQGGETQYF. The gene calls are TRBV9 and TRBJ2-5; perhaps TRBD1 as D (6 bases). V lost 2 bases and J lost 5, with 13 bases in between. Germline values: CDR1 SGDLS, CDR2 YYNGEE. CDR3 length equals 14 residues. Filled out from reference TRBV9 and TRBJ2-5, the complete variable domain reads DSGVTQTPKHLITATGQRVTLRCSPRSGDLSVYWYQQSLDQGLQFLIQYYNGEERAKGNILERFSAQQFPDLHSELNLSSLELGDSALYFCASSVSQGGETQYFGPGTRLLVL.

The chain joins TRBV6-5 to TRBJ1-1; no clear D gene. The CDR3 extends over 13 amino acids. The germline V gene has CDR1 MNHEY and CDR2 SVGAGI. V was cut by 0 bases and J by 11 bases, with 13 bases left in between. For the CDR3, the DNA is TGTGCCAGCAGTTACTCAAGTGGAGCATTGGCTTTCTTT. This gives the protein CASSYSSGALAFF.

The chain uses TRBV11-2 and TRBJ2-6; 8 nucleotides line up with TRBD1. Germline values: CDR1 SGHAT, CDR2 FQNNGV. After removal of 0 bases from V and 0 bases from J, the junction contained 4 bases not matched to a gene. The CDR3 spans 18 residues. CDR3 nucleotides: TGTGCCAGCAGCTTAGAATTTGGGACAGGCTCTGGGGCCAACGTCCTGACTTTC. This encodes CASSLEFGTGSGANVLTF.

This clone was picked up one time. The rearrangement links TRBV4-3 to TRBJ2-2; 8 nucleotides align to TRBD1. The CDR3 has 14 amino acids. Germline values: CDR1 LGHNA, CDR2 YSLEER. J gave up 7 bases and V 5 bases, and 6 bases lay outside the gene matches. The CDR3 region has the DNA TGCGCCAGCAGCGGAGACAGGGGCCACGGGGAGCTGTTTTTT. This sequence encodes CASSGDRGHGELFF.

This sequence joins TRBV28 and TRBJ2-2, with D possibly TRBD1 on 6 matching bases. Trimming removed 7 bases from V and 6 bases from J, with 6 bases in between. Germline CDR1 MDHEN, CDR2 SYDVKM. CDR3 length: 11 amino acids. CDR3 sequence reads: CASKGAGELFF. The CDR3, as DNA: TGTGCCAGCAAGGGGGCCGGGGAGCTGTTTTTT.

This chain's CDR3 is CASSSASQETQYF. The DNA for the CDR3 is TGTGCCAGCAGTTCCGCCAGCCAAGAGACCCAGTACTTC. The chain uses TRBV12-3 or TRBV12-4 and TRBJ2-5; no reliable D call. V lost 4 bases and J 1 base, leaving 7 bases between the germline ends. The CDR3 is made up of 13 amino acids.

The chain has TRBV6-5 and TRBJ1-3; D unresolved. V shed 7 bases and J shed 0 bases, with 7 bases lying between them. Germline V CDR1 and CDR2: MNHEY, SVGAGI. The CDR3 loop spans 13 amino acids. CDR3: CASNPSSGNTIYF. CDR3 bases: TGTGCCAGCAATCCGAGCTCTGGAAACACCATATATTTT.

The V call is TRBV27, the J call TRBJ2-7; TRBD1 aligns across 7 bases. The V gene end was trimmed by 6 bases and the J gene end by 2 bases; junction bases not matched to a gene: 7. This CDR3 contains 14 residues. Per germline, CDR1 MNHEY and CDR2 SMNVEV (reference sequence). The CDR3 is CASRPRDRAYEQYF. The CDR3 DNA reads as TGTGCCAGCAGGCCCCGGGACAGAGCCTACGAGCAGTACTTC.

The chain links TRBV6-1 to TRBJ2-7, with a weak D call TRBD2 (6 bases). V gave up 2 bases and J gave up 5 bases, with 16 bases separating them. Germline V CDR1 and CDR2: MNHNS, SASEGT. The CDR3 extends over 15 amino acids. DNA for the CDR3: TGTGCCAGCAGTGAATTGAGTAATTGGAGGGACGAGCAGTACTTC. Protein sequence: CASSELSNWRDEQYF.

This chain joins TRBV15 and TRBJ2-7, with 8 nucleotides matching TRBD1. Germline CDR1 reads LNHNV; CDR2 reads YYDKDF (reference sequence). V shed 5 bases and J 6 bases; nucleotides not matched to a gene: 6. This CDR3 comprises 13 residues. CDR3 in amino acids: CATSETGVSEQYF. The CDR3 coding sequence is TGTGCCACCAGCGAGACAGGGGTCTCCGAGCAGTACTTC.

The J gene is TRBJ2-7, the V gene TRBV27, with 7 bases fitting TRBD2. Germline CDR1 and CDR2: MNHEY and SMNVEV (reference sequence). V was clipped by 6 bases and J by 7 bases; unmatched bases: 9. The CDR3 runs to 13 residues. The CDR3 DNA reads as TGTGCCAGCAGCTACACACCCGGGGGGGAGCAGTACTTC. It yields the protein CASSYTPGGEQYF.

Only a few counts were recorded for this clone. The J gene is TRBJ2-6, the V gene TRBV7-2; no firm D call. The CDR3 is made up of 16 amino acids. Germline-derived CDR1 and CDR2 are SGHTA and FQGNSA. Trimming took 1 base from V and 1 from J, leaving 8 bases between them. CDR3 protein: CASSLVVSSGANVLTF. The CDR3 region has the DNA TGTGCCAGCAGCTTAGTTGTGTCTTCTGGGGCCAACGTCCTGACTTTC.

The chain is built from TRBV4-3 and TRBJ2-7, with TRBD1 matching 8 bases. The CDR3 consists of 15 residues. Germline assignment: CDR1 LGHNA and CDR2 YSLEER. V was clipped by 4 bases and J by 6 bases; unmatched bases: 11. CDR3 in amino acids: CASSLGSGTGSEQYF. CDR3 in DNA: TGCGCCAGCAGCCTGGGCTCCGGGACAGGTAGCGAGCAGTACTTC.

The CDR3 DNA is TGTGCCACCAGTGATTTGCAAACAGATACGCAGTATTTT. Encoded protein: CATSDLQTDTQYF. The chain recombines TRBV24-1 with TRBJ2-3; D is unclear. Trimming took 0 bases from V and 3 from J, leaving 3 bases between them. Germline V CDR1 and CDR2: KGHDR, SFDVKD. The CDR3 runs 13 residues.

The rearrangement links TRBV18 to TRBJ2-3; maybe TRBD2 (6 bases). Germline V gene sequence: CDR1 KGHSH, CDR2 LQKENI. The germline V and J ends were trimmed by 3 bases and 4 bases, with 17 bases remaining between them. This CDR3 comprises 16 residues. The DNA of the CDR3 is TGTGCCAGCTCACCGCCGACGGGGGTATTGGCAGATACGCAGTATTTT. Amino acids: CASSPPTGVLADTQYF.

The gene calls are TRBV3-1 (or the pseudogene TRBV3-2) and TRBJ1-2; D is uncertain. The CDR3 covers 16 residues. From germline, CDR1 is LGHDT and CDR2 YNNKEL (reference sequence). Trimming took off 4 bases at V and 4 bases at J, with 19 bases between the two ends. The CDR3 DNA is TGTGCCAGCAGCCTAAGTGGCCAGGCGCCAATCTATGGCTACACCTTC. Amino acids: CASSLSGQAPIYGYTF.

The rearrangement joins TRBV18 to TRBJ2-3; perhaps TRBD1 as D (5 bases). CDR3 length: 14 residues. Looked up from germline, CDR1 is KGHSH and CDR2 is LQKENI. Trimming took off 6 bases at V and 4 bases at J, with 14 bases between the two ends. The CDR3 coding sequence is TGTGCCAGCTCGGGCGGAAGGGGCCCAGATACGCAGTATTTT. This gives the protein CASSGGRGPDTQYF.

CDR3 sequence reads: CSVGGGRTEAFF. DNA of the CDR3: TGCAGCGTTGGTGGGGGGAGGACTGAAGCTTTCTTT. V and J are TRBV29-1 and TRBJ1-1; the D gene is possibly TRBD1 (5 bases). V lost 4 bases to trimming and J lost 5 bases, with 11 bases between them. The CDR3 spans 12 residues. Germline V CDR1 and CDR2: SQVTM, ANQGSEA.

The chain uses TRBV30 and TRBJ1-2; D uncertain. The CDR3 is 13 residues long. Germline-derived CDR1 and CDR2 are GTSNPN and SVGIG (reference sequence). The germline V and J ends were trimmed by 4 bases and 4 bases, with 13 bases remaining between them. The CDR3 sequence: CAWTRDRSYGYTF. The CDR3 nucleotides are TGTGCCTGGACCCGGGATCGGAGCTATGGCTACACCTTC.

The rearrangement joins TRBV19 to TRBJ1-2; a possible D gene is TRBD1 (5 bases). The CDR3 covers 15 residues. V lost 1 base and J 8 bases, leaving 17 bases between the germline ends. Per the germline V gene, CDR1 is LNHDA and CDR2 is SQIVND (reference sequence). This CDR3 reads CASSIGQQASGGYTF. The CDR3 coding sequence is TGTGCCAGTAGTATAGGGCAACAGGCGTCTGGGGGCTACACCTTC.

This chain joins TRBV29-1 and TRBJ2-1, with 8 positions matching TRBD2. Germline CDR1 SQVTM, CDR2 ANQGSEA. The CDR3 extends over 14 amino acids. V lost 4 bases and J lost 5; bases outside the gene matches: 7. CDR3 sequence (DNA): TGCAGCGTTGGTGGGCGGGGGGCCAACAATGAGCAGTTCTTC. Its protein product is CSVGGRGANNEQFF.

The CDR3 DNA sequence: TGCGCCAGCAGCACGCAGCGGGGGGACCTTAACAATGAGCAGTTCTTC. This codes for CASSTQRGDLNNEQFF. The chain couples TRBV5-1 to TRBJ2-1, with TRBD2 identical over 9 bases. The CDR3 has 16 residues. Germline CDR1 SGHRS, CDR2 YFSETQ. J lost 5 bases, V lost 4 bases, and 10 bases had no gene match. Together with reference TRBV5-1 and TRBJ2-1, the CDR3 gives the full variable domain: KAGVTQTPRYLIKTRGQQVTLSCSPISGHRSVSWYQQTPGQGLQFLFEYFSETQRNKGNFPGRFSGRQFSNSRSEMNVSTLELGDSALYLCASSTQRGDLNNEQFFGPGTRLTVL.

The chain combines TRBV19 with TRBJ1-1; a possible D gene is TRBD1 (5 bases). Germline V lookup: CDR1 LNHDA, CDR2 SQIVND (reference sequence). The ends were cut back, 5 bases at V and 4 bases at J, with 8 bases in the middle. The CDR3 extends over 12 amino acids. CDR3 residues: CASSVGRTEAFF. CDR3 nucleotide sequence: TGTGCCAGTAGTGTGGGGCGCACTGAAGCTTTCTTT.

This clone showed up just once. The chain links TRBV5-6 to TRBJ2-1, with TRBD1 identical over 7 bases. This CDR3 comprises 16 residues. The trim removed 5 bases at V and 9 bases at J, leaving 17 bases unmatched. Germline V gene data show CDR1 as SGHDT and CDR2 as YYEEEE. The CDR3 is CASSQGGLSLRGEQFF. DNA of the CDR3: TGTGCCAGCAGTCAAGGGGGCCTATCGCTTCGAGGTGAGCAGTTCTTC. The variable domain in full, with the rest retrieved from reference TRBV5-6 and TRBJ2-1, is DAGVTQSPTHLIKTRGQQVTLRCSPKSGHDTVSWYQQALGQGPQFIFQYYEEEERQRGNFPDRFSGHQFPNYSSELNVNALLLGDSALYLCASSQGGLSLRGEQFFGPGTRLTVL.

This clone was observed a handful of times. Other DNA sequences within the sample encode an identical CDR3. The genes are TRBV9 and TRBJ1-6, with 9 nucleotides matching TRBD1. Germline V lookup: CDR1 SGDLS, CDR2 YYNGEE. The CDR3 has 14 residues. With V trimmed by 1 base and J by 8 bases, 1 base remained unmatched. CDR3 loop: CASSVTGGDSPLHF. The CDR3 region has the DNA TGTGCCAGCAGCGTAACAGGGGGCGATTCACCCCTCCACTTT.

The rearrangement links TRBV6-1 to TRBJ1-2; 11 bases are shared with TRBD1. Germline-derived CDR1 and CDR2 are MNHNS and SASEGT. This CDR3 spans 16 amino acids. Germline trimming cut 3 bases from V and 7 bases from J; bases unmatched to any gene: 10. The CDR3 region is CASSEWVGQGAAGYTF. In DNA, the CDR3 is TGTGCCAGCAGTGAGTGGGTTGGACAGGGGGCTGCTGGCTACACCTTC.

The chain joins TRBV23-1 to TRBJ1-2; D perhaps matches TRBD1 (5 bases). TRBV23-1 is designated an ORF whose function remains uncertain. The V end was cut by 3 bases, the J end by 4 bases, with 12 bases between. This CDR3 is 14 amino acids long. As DNA, the CDR3 is TGCGCCAGCAGTCACTCGGGGGGTGGCTATGGCTACACCTTC. This codes for CASSHSGGGYGYTF.

The chain couples TRBV7-2 to TRBJ1-1; D might be TRBD1 (5 bases). The V and J ends lost 0 bases and 2 bases respectively, with 10 bases between them. CDR3 length: 15 amino acids. In germline, CDR1 is SGHTA, CDR2 FQGNSA. The CDR3 sequence is CASSLAGTANTEAFF. In DNA form, the CDR3 reads TGTGCCAGCAGCTTAGCGGGGACTGCAAACACTGAAGCTTTCTTT.

The chain employs TRBV6-5 and TRBJ1-5, with a possible D match to TRBD1 (6 bases). CDR1 and CDR2 from the germline V gene are MNHEY and SVGAGI. The CDR3 sequence is 12 residues long. V was pared by 9 bases and J by 5 bases, with 11 bases between. The CDR3 DNA reads as TGTGCCAGTACGACAGGCTATCAGCCCCAGCATTTT. It specifies CASTTGYQPQHF.